Detailed here is one T cell receptor (beta chain). This sample is drawn from a study of T cell changes during pregnancy in multiple sclerosis. Repertoires were generated with immunoSEQ multiplex PCR, while TCRdb's copy carries only in-frame clones and drops some. The sample includes approximately 53,000 clones, around 90% seen only once; the top ten take about 0.6%. This CDR3 spans 16 amino acids. CDR1 MNHNY and CDR2 SVGAGI come from the germline V gene (reference sequence). Between the trimmed V and J ends, which lost 6 bases and 7 bases, there was a span of 22 bases. The clonotype was recovered from a female donor in good health, enrolled as a control in a pregnancy study. The V gene is TRBV6-6, the J gene TRBJ2-1; D is perhaps TRBD2 (6 bases). Source: CD4+ T cells from peripheral blood mononuclear cells, taken after pregnancy. CDR3 DNA sequence: TGTGCCAGCAGCCTCCTTAGGGGTGGCGGGGCTAATGAGCAGTTCTTC. Amino acid sequence: CASSLLRGGGANEQFF.